This T cell receptor (beta chain) was retrieved from a study of blood T cell repertoires in COVID-19. The trim removed 3 bases at V and 3 bases at J, leaving 2 bases unmatched. The germline CDR1 and CDR2 sequences are LNHDA and SQIVND (reference sequence). This CDR3 comprises 15 residues. Profiling relied on immunoSEQ multiplex PCR, and the TCRdb table lists in-frame clones only, not all of them. This sample has 430,000 or so clones, with 70% to 90% found just once. This clonotype was obtained from a man aged 18 to 29 with COVID-19, enrolled during active disease. The chain uses TRBV19 and TRBJ2-1, with TRBD2 matching 10 bases. The sample comprised peripheral blood. CDR3 residues: CASSITSGIYNEQFF. The CDR3 DNA reads as TGTGCCAGTAGTATTACTAGCGGGATCTACAATGAGCAGTTCTTC. Full variable domain (missing parts from reference TRBV19 and TRBJ2-1): DGGITQSPKYLFRKEGQNVTLSCEQNLNHDAMYWYRQDPGQGLRLIYYSQIVNDFQKGDIAEGYSVSREKKESFPLTVTSAQKNPTAFYLCASSITSGIYNEQFFGPGTRLTVL.